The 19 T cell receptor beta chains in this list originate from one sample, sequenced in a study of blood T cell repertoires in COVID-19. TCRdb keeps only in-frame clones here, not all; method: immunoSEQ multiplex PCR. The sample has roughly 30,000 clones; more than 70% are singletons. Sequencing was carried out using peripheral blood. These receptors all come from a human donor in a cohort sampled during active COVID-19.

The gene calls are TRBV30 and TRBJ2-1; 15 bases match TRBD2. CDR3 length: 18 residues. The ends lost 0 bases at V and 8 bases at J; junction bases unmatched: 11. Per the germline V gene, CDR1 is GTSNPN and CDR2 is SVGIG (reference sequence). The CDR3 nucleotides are TGTGCCTGGAGTGTACGAAGGACTAGCGGGGGGGGAGTGGATGAGCAGTTCTTC. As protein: CAWSVRRTSGGGVDEQFF.

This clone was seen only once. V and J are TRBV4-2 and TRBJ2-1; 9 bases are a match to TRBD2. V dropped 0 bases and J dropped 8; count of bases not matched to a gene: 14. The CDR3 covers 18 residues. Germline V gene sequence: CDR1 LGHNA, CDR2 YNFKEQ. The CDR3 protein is CASSQEGVIAGAPHEQFF. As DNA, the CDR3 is TGTGCCAGCAGCCAAGAAGGGGTAATAGCGGGGGCCCCGCATGAGCAGTTCTTC.

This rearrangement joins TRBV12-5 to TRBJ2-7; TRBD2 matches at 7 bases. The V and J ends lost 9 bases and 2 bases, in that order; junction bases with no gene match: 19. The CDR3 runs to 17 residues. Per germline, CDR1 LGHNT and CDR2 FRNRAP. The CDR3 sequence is CARTVLPGGGCTYEQYF. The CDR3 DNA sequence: TGTGCTAGGACGGTCCTCCCTGGGGGGGGGTGCACCTACGAGCAGTACTTC. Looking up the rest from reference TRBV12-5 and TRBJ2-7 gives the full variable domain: DARVTQTPRHKVTEMGQEVTMRCQPILGHNTVFWYRQTMMQGLELLAYFRNRAPLDDSGMPKDRFSAEMPDATLATLKIQPSEPRDSAVYFCARTVLPGGGCTYEQYFGPGTRLTVT.

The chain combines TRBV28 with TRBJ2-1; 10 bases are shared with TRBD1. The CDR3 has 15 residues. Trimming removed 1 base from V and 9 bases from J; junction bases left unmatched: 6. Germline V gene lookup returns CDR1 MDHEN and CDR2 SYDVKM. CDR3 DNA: TGTGCCAGCAGTTTATTGACAGGGGGCTATTTTGAGCAGTTCTTC. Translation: CASSLLTGGYFEQFF.

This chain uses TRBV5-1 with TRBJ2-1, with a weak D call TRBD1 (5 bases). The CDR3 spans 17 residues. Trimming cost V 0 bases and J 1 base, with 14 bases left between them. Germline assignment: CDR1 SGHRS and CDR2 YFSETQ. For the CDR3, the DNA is TGCGCCAGCAGCTTGGAGGCAGGGATCAATTCCTACAATGAGCAGTTCTTC. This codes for CASSLEAGINSYNEQFF.

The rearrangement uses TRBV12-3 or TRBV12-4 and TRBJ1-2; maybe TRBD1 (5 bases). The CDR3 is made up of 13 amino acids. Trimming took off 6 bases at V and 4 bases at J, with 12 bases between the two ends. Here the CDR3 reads CASSRRVGYGYTF. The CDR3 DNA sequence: TGTGCCAGCAGCCGCAGGGTGGGCTATGGCTACACCTTC.

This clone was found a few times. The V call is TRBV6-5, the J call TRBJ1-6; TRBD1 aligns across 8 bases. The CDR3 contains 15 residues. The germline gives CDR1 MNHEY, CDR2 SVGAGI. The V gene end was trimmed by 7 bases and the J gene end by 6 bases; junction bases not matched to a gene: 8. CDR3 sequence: CASTRMTGVNSPLHF. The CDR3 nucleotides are TGTGCCAGCACCAGGATGACAGGGGTTAATTCACCCCTCCACTTT.

The CDR3 sequence is CASSQDWTTQPQHF. The CDR3, as DNA: TGTGCCAGCAGCCAAGATTGGACAACCCAGCCCCAGCATTTT. The V and J genes are TRBV3-1 (or the pseudogene TRBV3-2) and TRBJ1-5, with a weak D call TRBD1 (5 bases). V lost 0 bases and J lost 7, with 10 bases in between. Germline CDR1 LGHDT, CDR2 YNNKEL (reference sequence). The CDR3 sequence is 14 residues long.

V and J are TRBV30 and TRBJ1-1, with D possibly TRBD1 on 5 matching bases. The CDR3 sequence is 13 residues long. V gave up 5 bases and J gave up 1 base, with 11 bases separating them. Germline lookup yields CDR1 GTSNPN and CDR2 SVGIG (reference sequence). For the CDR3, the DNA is TGTGCCTGGGGGATTCAGGGGAACACTGAAGCTTTCTTT. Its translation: CAWGIQGNTEAFF. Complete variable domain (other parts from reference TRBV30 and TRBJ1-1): SQTIHQWPATLVQPVGSPLSLECTVEGTSNPNLYWYRQAAGRGLQLLFYSVGIGQISSEVPQNLSASRPQDRQFILSSKKLLLSDSGFYLCAWGIQGNTEAFFGQGTRLTVV.

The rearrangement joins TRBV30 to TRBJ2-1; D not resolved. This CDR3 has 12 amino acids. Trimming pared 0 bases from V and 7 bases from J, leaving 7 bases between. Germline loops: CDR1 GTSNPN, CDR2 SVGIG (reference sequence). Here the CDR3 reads CAWSVRSNEQFF. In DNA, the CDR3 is TGTGCCTGGAGTGTACGGAGTAATGAGCAGTTCTTC. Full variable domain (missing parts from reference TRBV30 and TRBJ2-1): SQTIHQWPATLVQPVGSPLSLECTVEGTSNPNLYWYRQAAGRGLQLLFYSVGIGQISSEVPQNLSASRPQDRQFILSSKKLLLSDSGFYLCAWSVRSNEQFFGPGTRLTVL.

CDR3: CASSKAGDVAKNIQYF. In nucleotides, the CDR3 is TGTGCCAGTAGTAAGGCGGGGGATGTGGCCAAAAACATTCAGTACTTC. V and J are TRBV19 and TRBJ2-4; 7 bases are a match to TRBD2. Germline CDR1 is LNHDA and CDR2 is SQIVND (reference sequence). This CDR3 is 16 amino acids long. V dropped 4 bases and J dropped 1; count of bases not matched to a gene: 7.

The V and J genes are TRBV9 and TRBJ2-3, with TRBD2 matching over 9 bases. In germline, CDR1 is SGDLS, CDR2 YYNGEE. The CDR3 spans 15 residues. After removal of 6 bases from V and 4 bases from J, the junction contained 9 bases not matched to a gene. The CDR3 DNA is TGTGCCAGCAACCCCCTAGCGGGGTTGGCAGATACGCAGTATTTT. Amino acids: CASNPLAGLADTQYF.

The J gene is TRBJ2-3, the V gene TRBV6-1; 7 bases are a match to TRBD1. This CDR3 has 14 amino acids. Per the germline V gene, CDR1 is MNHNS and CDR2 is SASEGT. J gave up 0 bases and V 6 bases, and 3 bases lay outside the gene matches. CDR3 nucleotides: TGTGCCAGCAGCACGACAGGGAGCACAGATACGCAGTATTTT. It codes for CASSTTGSTDTQYF.

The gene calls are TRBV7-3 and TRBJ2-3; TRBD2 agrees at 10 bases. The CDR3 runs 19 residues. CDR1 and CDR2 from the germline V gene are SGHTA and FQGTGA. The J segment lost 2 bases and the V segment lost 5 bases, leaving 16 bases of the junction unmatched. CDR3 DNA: TGTGCCAGCAGCCCCTTGGGGGCTAGCGGGGGAATCGTCACAGATACGCAGTATTTT. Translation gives CASSPLGASGGIVTDTQYF.

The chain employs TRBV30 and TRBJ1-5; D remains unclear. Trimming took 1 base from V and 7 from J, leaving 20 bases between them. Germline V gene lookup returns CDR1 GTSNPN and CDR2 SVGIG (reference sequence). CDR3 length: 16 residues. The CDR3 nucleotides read TGTGCCTGGAGTGGAGGAGCCCCAGCCAAAGGACAGCCCCAGCATTTT. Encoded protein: CAWSGGAPAKGQPQHF.

The CDR3 spells CASTPEGVSNYGYTF. The CDR3 nucleotides are TGTGCCAGTACCCCAGAGGGAGTGTCCAACTATGGCTACACCTTC. The chain joins TRBV19 to TRBJ1-2; no clear D gene. Germline loops: CDR1 LNHDA, CDR2 SQIVND (reference sequence). V gave up 7 bases and J gave up 2 bases, with 17 bases separating them. The CDR3 extends over 15 amino acids.

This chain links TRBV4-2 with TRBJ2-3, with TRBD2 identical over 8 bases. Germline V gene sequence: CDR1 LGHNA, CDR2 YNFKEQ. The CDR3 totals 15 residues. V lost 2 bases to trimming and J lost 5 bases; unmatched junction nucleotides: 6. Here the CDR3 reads CASSQMPGGGDTQYF. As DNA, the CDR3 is TGTGCCAGCAGCCAAATGCCGGGGGGGGGAGATACGCAGTATTTT.

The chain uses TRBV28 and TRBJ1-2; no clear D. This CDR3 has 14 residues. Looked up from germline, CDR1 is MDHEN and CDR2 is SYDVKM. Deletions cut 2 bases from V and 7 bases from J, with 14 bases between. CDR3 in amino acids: CASSLPPRGVGYTF. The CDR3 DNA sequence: TGTGCCAGCAGTTTACCTCCCCGGGGTGTTGGCTACACCTTC.

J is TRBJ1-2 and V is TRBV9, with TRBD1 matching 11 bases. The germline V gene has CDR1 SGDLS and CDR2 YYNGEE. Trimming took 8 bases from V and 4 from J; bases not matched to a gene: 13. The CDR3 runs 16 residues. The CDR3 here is CASTPRDRGDLYGYTF. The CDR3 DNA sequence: TGTGCCAGTACCCCCCGGGACAGGGGGGACCTCTATGGCTACACCTTC.